A single sample is the source of the 5 T cell receptor beta chains below, sequenced in a study of T cell repertoires in cytomegalovirus infection. TCRdb re-called the reads through MiXCR, storing one row per CDR3 protein. The table includes about 890,000 distinct CDR3 sequences, around 31% detected once. No antigen has been assigned to these receptors. Sequencing used cultured CD8+ T cells from PBMCs, obtained from culture after CMV antigen stimulation. The receptor source for this set is a human donor in good health (CMV status not recorded). Some clones in this sample may be carry-over from other donors' samples.

V is TRBV28 and J is TRBJ1-1; D may be TRBD1 (5 bases). The CDR3 has 16 amino acids. V gave up 4 bases and J gave up 1 base, with 16 bases separating them. Germline V CDR1 and CDR2: MDHEN, SYDVKM. CDR3 sequence reads: CASSSDGGRKNTEAFF. The DNA for the CDR3 is TGTGCCAGCAGTTCGGATGGGGGAAGAAAGAACACTGAAGCTTTCTTT.

This clonotype was detected ten times or more. The chain is built from TRBV4-1 and TRBJ1-5, with D possibly being TRBD1 (5 bases). The V end lost 0 bases, the J end lost 4 bases, and 13 bases lay between the germline ends. The length of the CDR3 is 16 residues. Germline V gives CDR1 MGHRA, CDR2 YSYEKL. The CDR3 sequence is CASSQEARAQNQPQHF. As DNA, the CDR3 is TGCGCCAGCAGCCAAGAAGCCAGGGCCCAAAATCAGCCCCAGCATTTT.

J is TRBJ2-5 and V is TRBV14; 10 nucleotides agree with TRBD2. Germline-derived CDR1 and CDR2 are SGHDN and FVKESK. After removal of 3 bases from V and 4 bases from J, the junction contained 11 bases not matched to a gene. The CDR3 is 17 residues long. The CDR3 region is CASSHRLAGPIGETQYF. The CDR3 DNA reads TGTGCCAGCAGCCACAGACTAGCGGGCCCGATCGGAGAGACCCAGTACTTC.

As DNA, the CDR3 is TGTGCCAGCAGCCCGGCCCTCAGGGGGCTAGCCGGAAACACCATATATTTT. This encodes CASSPALRGLAGNTIYF. The rearrangement uses TRBV7-9 and TRBJ1-3, with TRBD1 matching over 8 bases. The CDR3 is made up of 17 amino acids. Per the germline V gene, CDR1 is SEHNR and CDR2 is FQNEAQ (reference sequence). The junction had 13 bases not matched to a gene; V was cut back by 5 bases and J by 4 bases.

Ten or more counts support this clonotype. The chain is built from TRBV7-6 and TRBJ1-1; D might be TRBD1 (5 bases). Trimming cost V 4 bases and J 10 bases, with 13 bases left between them. There are 12 residues in the CDR3. Germline CDR1 is SGHVS and CDR2 is FNYEAQ. The CDR3 sequence: CASSSDSGGAFF. The CDR3 DNA reads TGTGCCAGCAGCTCCGACTCGGGGGGAGCTTTCTTT.